This T cell receptor (beta chain) came from a study of brain T cells in children with intractable seizures. A single count supports this clone. The antigen remains unidentified. Patients received at least one anti-epileptic drug before surgery. Study-level findings and limits: Absence of clones before surgery may stem from lower sequencing depth.

The data were produced by immunoSEQ multiplex PCR, yet TCRdb's version contains in-frame clones alone and is incomplete. Among 65,000 to 85,000 clones, under 95% were seen once, and the ten largest hold 1.5% to 1.7%. Per germline, CDR1 SGHRS and CDR2 YFSETQ. Losses at the gene ends were 6 bases for V and 4 bases for J; bases not matched to a gene: 10. The CDR3 length is 16 residues. Sequencing was performed on peripheral blood, taken at surgery. This TCR was recovered from a boy in the first two years of life with tuberous sclerosis and intractable seizures. V and J are TRBV5-1 and TRBJ1-6, with 7 nucleotides matching TRBD1. The CDR3 region is CASTRQGRAYNSPLHF. The CDR3 bases are TGCGCCAGCACTCGACAGGGACGCGCGTATAATTCACCCCTCCACTTT.